The 10 T cell receptor beta chains presented below share a single source sample, sequenced in a study of CD8 T cells in ankylosing spondylitis. One entry per CDR3 protein results from TCRdb running MiXCR on the 5' RACE reads. The profile shows under 450,000 distinct CDR3 sequences, 20% of them singletons. Sequenced: blood, either unsorted or a sorted T cell fraction (not recorded which). These receptors all come from a male donor with ankylosing spondylitis or in good health (not recorded which).

The rearrangement uses TRBV3-1 and TRBJ2-3; 7 bases map to TRBD2. The CDR3 covers 16 residues. V dropped 4 bases and J dropped 4; count of bases not matched to a gene: 11. Germline CDR1 is LGHDT and CDR2 is YNNKEL (reference sequence). The CDR3 reads CASSREPGEGADTQYF. For the CDR3, the DNA is TGTGCCAGCAGCCGAGAGCCCGGGGAGGGCGCAGATACGCAGTATTTT.

This clonotype was seen a few times. The V gene is TRBV20-1, the J gene TRBJ2-2; 12 bases agree with TRBD2. This CDR3 spans 16 amino acids. The junction had 7 bases not matched to a gene; V was cut back by 6 bases and J by 2 bases. CDR1 is DFQATT and CDR2 is SNEGSKA in the germline V gene (reference sequence). In nucleotides, the CDR3 is TGCAGTGCCCGACTAGCGGGGGCTATTAACACCGGGGAGCTGTTTTTT. This codes for CSARLAGAINTGELFF.

In DNA, the CDR3 is TGTGCCAGCAGTACCCGGGACTACCCGAACACCGGGGAGCTGTTTTTT. Its translation: CASSTRDYPNTGELFF. This chain uses TRBV12-3 or TRBV12-4 with TRBJ2-2; 7 bases line up with TRBD2. The V and J ends lost 5 bases and 0 bases, in that order; junction bases with no gene match: 6. The CDR3 runs to 16 residues.

This chain uses TRBV4-1 with TRBJ2-7; 11 bases agree with TRBD2. The CDR3 has 17 residues. Germline V gene data show CDR1 as MGHRA and CDR2 as YSYEKL. V shed 0 bases, J shed 3 bases, and the junction held 7 bases outside the gene matches. The CDR3 region is CASSQDATSGGVYEQYF. CDR3 DNA: TGCGCCAGCAGCCAAGACGCAACTAGCGGGGGTGTCTACGAGCAGTACTTC.

The rearrangement joins TRBV6-1 to TRBJ2-5; weak D call: TRBD2 (5 bases). V lost 6 bases and J 2 bases, leaving 19 bases between the germline ends. Germline CDR1 reads MNHNS; CDR2 reads SASEGT. The CDR3 consists of 16 residues. CDR3 in DNA: TGTGCCAGCAGAGGGCTGAGGGTCACTTCACAAGAGACCCAGTACTTC. Translation gives CASRGLRVTSQETQYF.

This clonotype appeared a few times. This sequence joins TRBV27 and TRBJ2-6, with unresolved D. The V end was cut by 2 bases, the J end by 4 bases, with 15 bases between. Germline lookup yields CDR1 MNHEY and CDR2 SMNVEV (reference sequence). The CDR3 is 17 residues long. This chain's CDR3 is CASSLQSGPLGANVLTF. The CDR3 DNA reads as TGTGCCAGCAGTTTACAATCGGGCCCTCTGGGGGCCAACGTCCTGACTTTC.

This clonotype was counted between two and nine times. V gene TRBV7-9 combines with J gene TRBJ2-4, with 8 bases aligning to TRBD1. The V segment lost 7 bases and the J segment 5 bases; nucleotides outside the gene matches: 10. Germline CDR1 reads SEHNR; CDR2 reads FQNEAQ (reference sequence). This CDR3 is built from 15 residues. As DNA, the CDR3 is TGTGCCAGCAACCCACTGGACAGGGACCAAAACATTCAGTACTTC. Its protein product is CASNPLDRDQNIQYF.

This clonotype has ten or more counts. The J gene is TRBJ2-1, the V gene TRBV10-3; weak D call: TRBD2 (5 bases). The germline gives CDR1 ENHRY, CDR2 SYGVKD. The CDR3 loop spans 13 amino acids. V was pared by 3 bases and J by 2 bases, with 5 bases between. This CDR3 reads CAISDGTYNEQFF. In DNA, the CDR3 is TGTGCCATCAGTGACGGGACCTACAATGAGCAGTTCTTC.

This clonotype was seen a few times. The J gene is TRBJ2-7, the V gene TRBV5-1; 11 nucleotides align to TRBD2. CDR1 is SGHRS and CDR2 is YFSETQ in the germline V gene. This CDR3 is built from 18 residues. After removal of 0 bases from V and 1 base from J, the junction contained 9 bases not matched to a gene. CDR3 in amino acids: CASSLETSGAAGSYEQYF. The CDR3 region has the DNA TGCGCCAGCAGCTTGGAGACTAGCGGGGCCGCGGGGTCCTACGAGCAGTACTTC.

In its sample, this clonotype was seen a few times. V usage is TRBV10-2 and J usage is TRBJ2-7, with a tentative D call TRBD1 (6 bases). V dropped 4 bases and J dropped 2 bases, with 24 bases sitting between them. The germline V gene encodes CDR1 WSHSY and CDR2 SAAADI. This CDR3 region has 18 residues. The CDR3, as DNA: TGCGCCAGCAGTGGGACCTCCAGGGTGGGGGCTTACCCCTACGAGCAGTACTTC. Translated, it gives CASSGTSRVGAYPYEQYF.